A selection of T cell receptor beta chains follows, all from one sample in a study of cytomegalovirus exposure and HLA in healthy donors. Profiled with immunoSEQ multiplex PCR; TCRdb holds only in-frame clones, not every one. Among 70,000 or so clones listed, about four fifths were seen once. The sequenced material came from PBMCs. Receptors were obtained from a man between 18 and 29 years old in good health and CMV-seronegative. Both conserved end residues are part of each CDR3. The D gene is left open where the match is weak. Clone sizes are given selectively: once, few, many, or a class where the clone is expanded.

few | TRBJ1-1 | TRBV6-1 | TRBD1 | TGTGCCAGCAGTGAAGCCGGGACAGTTGAAGCTTTCTTT | CASSEAGTVEAFF
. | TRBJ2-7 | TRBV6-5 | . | TGTGCCAGCAGTCTTACCAGGGGTTACGAGCAGTACTTC | CASSLTRGYEQYF
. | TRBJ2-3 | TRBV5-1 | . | TGCGCCAGCAGCTTGGGACAGAGCACAGATACGCAGTATTTT | CASSLGQSTDTQYF
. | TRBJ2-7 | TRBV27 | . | TGTGCCAGCAGACAGGGTTCTCGCACATATCCTAGGGAGCAGTACTTC | CASRQGSRTYPREQYF
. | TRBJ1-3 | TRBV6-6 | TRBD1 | TGTGCCAGCAGTTACCCGACAGGGTCCAGAAACACCATATATTTT | CASSYPTGSRNTIYF
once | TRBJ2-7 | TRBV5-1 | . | TGCGCCAGCAGCTTGGATTCGGGGACCTACGAGCAGTACTTC | CASSLDSGTYEQYF
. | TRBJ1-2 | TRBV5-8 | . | TGTGCCAGCAGTCTTAGGACAGTGCGAGCTAACTATGGCTACACCTTC | CASSLRTVRANYGYTF
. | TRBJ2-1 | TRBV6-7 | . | TGTGCCAGCATCGACTTTCCCTCCTACAATGAGCAGTTCTTC | CASIDFPSYNEQFF
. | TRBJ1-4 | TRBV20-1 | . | TGCAGTGCTAGAGTAGTAGAAAAACTGTTTTTT | CSARVVEKLFF
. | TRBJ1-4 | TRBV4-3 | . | TGCGCCAGCAGCCAAGGTCTGGCAGGCGCTAATGAAAAACTGTTTTTT | CASSQGLAGANEKLFF
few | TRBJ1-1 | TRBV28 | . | TGTGCCAGCAGTTTATGGGCAGTTAACACTGAAGCTTTCTTT | CASSLWAVNTEAFF
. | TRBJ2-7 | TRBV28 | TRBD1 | TGTGCCAGCAGTCGACAGGGGCTTAGATACGAGCAGTACTTC | CASSRQGLRYEQYF
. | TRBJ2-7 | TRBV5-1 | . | TGCGCCAGCAGCTTGTGGAGGGGTTCCTACGAGCAGTACTTC | CASSLWRGSYEQYF
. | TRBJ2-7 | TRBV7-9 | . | TGTGCCAGCAGCTCTAATGAGCGCGAGCAGTACTTC | CASSSNEREQYF
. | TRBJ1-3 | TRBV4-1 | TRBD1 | TGCGCCAGCAGCCAAGAGCTACCACCCAGGGGGAGCATATATTTT | CASSQELPPRGSIYF
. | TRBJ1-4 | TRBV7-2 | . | TGTGCCAGCAGCTTAGCCCCGGAGGCAACTAATGAAAAACTGTTTTTT | CASSLAPEATNEKLFF
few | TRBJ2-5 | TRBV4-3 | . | TGCGCCAGCAGCCAAGGCTCCCTGAACCTAGGGAGAGAGACCCAGTACTTC | CASSQGSLNLGRETQYF
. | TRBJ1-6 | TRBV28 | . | TGTGCCAGCAGGGTACCTCCAAGGGGCCAACTTTATAATTCACCCCTCCACTTT | CASRVPPRGQLYNSPLHF
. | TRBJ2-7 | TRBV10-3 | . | TGTGCCATCAAGTACAGGCCGAACTACGAGCAGTACTTC | CAIKYRPNYEQYF
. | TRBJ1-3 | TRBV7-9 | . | TGTGCCAGCAGCTCAGACTACAAGACTGGAAACACCATATATTTT | CASSSDYKTGNTIYF
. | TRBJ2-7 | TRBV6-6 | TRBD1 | TGTGCCAGCAGCCCGACAGGGGAAGAAGAGCAGTACTTC | CASSPTGEEEQYF
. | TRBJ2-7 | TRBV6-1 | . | TGTGCCAGCAGGGCGGGCCCGGGCTACGAGCAGTACTTC | CASRAGPGYEQYF
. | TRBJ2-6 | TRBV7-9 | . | TGTGCCAGCAGCTATACAATTAAGGTCCTGACTTTC | CASSYTIKVLTF
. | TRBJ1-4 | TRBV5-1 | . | TGCGCCAGCAGCCCGATGATCAGGGCAACTAATGAAAAACTGTTTTTT | CASSPMIRATNEKLFF
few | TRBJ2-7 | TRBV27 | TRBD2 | TGTGCCAGCAGTGAAGGCGGGAGGATAAGGTACGAGCAGTACTTC | CASSEGGRIRYEQYF
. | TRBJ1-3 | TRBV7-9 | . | TGTGCCAGCAGCTTTCTCGGTTTCTCTGGAAACACCATATATTTT | CASSFLGFSGNTIYF
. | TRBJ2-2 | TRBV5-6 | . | TGTGCCAGCAGCAAGATCGGGACACTAAACACCGGGGAGCTGTTTTTT | CASSKIGTLNTGELFF
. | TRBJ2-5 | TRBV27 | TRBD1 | TGTGCCAGCAGTCAGAACAGGGGGCACCAAGAGACCCAGTACTTC | CASSQNRGHQETQYF
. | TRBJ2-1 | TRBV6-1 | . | TGTGCCAGCAGTTTTCCAGGCAATGAGCAGTTCTTC | CASSFPGNEQFF
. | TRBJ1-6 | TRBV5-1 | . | TGCGCCAGCAGCTTGGGGGGGGTCGAGGGGTCACCCCTCCACTTT | CASSLGGVEGSPLHF
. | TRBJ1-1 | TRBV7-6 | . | TGTGCCAGCAGCTTAGGTCCATCGACTCCAAACTTT | CASSLGPSTPNF
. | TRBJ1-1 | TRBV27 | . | TGTGCCAGCAGTTTAACAGGGACTGAAGCTTTCTTT | CASSLTGTEAFF
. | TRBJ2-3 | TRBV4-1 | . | TGCGCCAGCAGCCAAGGCGGGAGCACAGATACGCAGTATTTT | CASSQGGSTDTQYF
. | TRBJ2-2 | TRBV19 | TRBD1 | TGTGCCAGTAGGACGACAGGGACCGGGGAGCTGTTTTTT | CASRTTGTGELFF
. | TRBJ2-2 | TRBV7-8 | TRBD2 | TGTGCCAGCAGCCAAGAATCTGCTAGCGGGAATCTGAACACCGGGGAGCTGTTTTTT | CASSQESASGNLNTGELFF
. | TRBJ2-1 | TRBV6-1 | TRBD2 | TGTGCCAGCAGTGAAACTAGCGGGGGGGCAGATGAGCAGTTCTTC | CASSETSGGADEQFF
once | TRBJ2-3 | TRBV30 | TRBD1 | TGTGCCTGGAGTGCTCCGCGGACAGGGGCCACCACAGATACGCAGTATTTT | CAWSAPRTGATTDTQYF
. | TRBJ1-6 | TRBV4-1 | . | TGCGCCAGCAGCCAAGCCAAACTGGGCGGGGGTTCTTCACCCCTCCACTTT | CASSQAKLGGGSSPLHF
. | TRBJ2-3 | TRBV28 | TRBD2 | TGTGCCAGCAGAAGGACTAGCGGGAGGGGAGATACGCAGTATTTT | CASRRTSGRGDTQYF
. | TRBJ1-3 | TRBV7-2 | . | TGTGCCGGCAGCTTAATCGTGCGGAACTCTGGAAACACCATATATTTT | CAGSLIVRNSGNTIYF
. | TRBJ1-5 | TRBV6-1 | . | TGTGCCAGCAGTGAAATTCGAGGACCTTCGGGACAGCCCCAGCATTTT | CASSEIRGPSGQPQHF
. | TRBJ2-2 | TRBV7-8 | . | TGTGCCAGCAGCTTAGTTAGTGCGGCAACCGCGAACACCGGGGAGCTGTTTTTT | CASSLVSAATANTGELFF
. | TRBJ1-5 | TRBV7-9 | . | TGTGCCAGCAGCTTAGGTCGATCGGGTCAGCCCCAGCATTTT | CASSLGRSGQPQHF
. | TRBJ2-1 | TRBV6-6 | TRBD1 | TGTGCCAGCAGCTACAGGGGGTCTAGTGAGCAGTTCTTC | CASSYRGSSEQFF
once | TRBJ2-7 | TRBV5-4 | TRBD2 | TGTGCCAGCAGCTTCGGCGGGAGGGCCTGGAACGAGCAGTACTTC | CASSFGGRAWNEQYF
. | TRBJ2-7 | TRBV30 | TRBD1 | TGTGCCTCGGATAAACCGGGACAGCGCAAATTGGGTTCCTACGAGCAGTACTTC | CASDKPGQRKLGSYEQYF
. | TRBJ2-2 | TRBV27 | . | TGTGCCAGCAGTTTACTGTTTTCCAGGAACACCGGGGAGCTGTTTTTT | CASSLLFSRNTGELFF